This T cell receptor beta chain was identified in a study of control samples from healthy donors and cancer patients. V lost 3 bases and J lost 1; bases outside the gene matches: 7. The length of the CDR3 is 17 residues. Germline V gene lookup returns CDR1 SGHVS and CDR2 FQNEAQ. The table came from immunoSEQ multiplex PCR; TCRdb's copy has only in-frame clones and leaves some out. The sample consists of about 120,000 clones, more than 85% of them appearing once. The TCR sequence derives from a woman aged 18-29 years in good health. This chain uses TRBV7-8 with TRBJ2-2; 8 bases align to TRBD1. The sequenced sample consisted of blood. In DNA form, the CDR3 reads TGTGCCAGCAGCTTCAACGCCGGGACAGGGAACACCGGGGAGCTGTTTTTT. Protein sequence: CASSFNAGTGNTGELFF.